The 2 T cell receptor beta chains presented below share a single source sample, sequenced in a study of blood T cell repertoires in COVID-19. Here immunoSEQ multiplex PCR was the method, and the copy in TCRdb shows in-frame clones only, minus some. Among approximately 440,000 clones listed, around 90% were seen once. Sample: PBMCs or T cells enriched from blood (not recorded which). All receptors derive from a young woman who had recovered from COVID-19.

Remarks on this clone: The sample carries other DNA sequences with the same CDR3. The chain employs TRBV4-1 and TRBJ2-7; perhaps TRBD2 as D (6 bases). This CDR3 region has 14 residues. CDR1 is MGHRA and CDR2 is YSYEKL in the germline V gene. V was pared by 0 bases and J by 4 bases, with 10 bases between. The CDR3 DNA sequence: TGCGCCAGCAGCCAAGAGGGAGGTCCGTACGAGCAGTACTTC. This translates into CASSQEGGPYEQYF.

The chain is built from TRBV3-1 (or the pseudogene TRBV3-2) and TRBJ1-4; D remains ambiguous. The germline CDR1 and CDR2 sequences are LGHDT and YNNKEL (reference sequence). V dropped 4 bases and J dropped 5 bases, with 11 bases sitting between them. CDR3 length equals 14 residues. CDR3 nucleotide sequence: TGTGCCAGCAGCCCCTCTGGACTAAATGAAAAACTGTTTTTT. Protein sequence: CASSPSGLNEKLFF.